Listed below are T cell receptor beta chains from one sample, sequenced in a study of T-cell reconstitution after alpha-beta-depleted transplantation in children. MiXCR was run by TCRdb on the PCR reads, yielding one entry per CDR3 protein. The data show 450,000 to 500,000 distinct CDR3 sequences, under 15% seen once. Sample: PBMCs from the stem cell graft donor, taken from the stem cell graft. Receptor source: a human donor who donated a stem cell graft to a child with combined immunodeficiency. The CDR3 runs from the conserved cysteine through the conserved F or W. The D gene is left open where the match is weak. Some rows have no size entry. The others give once, few or many, or a class for an expanded clone.

D gene	J gene	clone size	V gene	CDR3 protein	CDR3 DNA
.	TRBJ2-7	many	TRBV29-1	CSVEFWDTQPYEQYF	TGCAGCGTTGAATTTTGGGACACTCAGCCATACGAGCAGTACTTC
.	TRBJ2-2	few	TRBV12-5	CASGLENTGELFF	TGTGCTAGTGGTTTGGAGAACACCGGGGAGCTGTTTTTT
TRBD1	TRBJ2-7	.	TRBV20-1	CSALTGTGTYEQYF	TGCAGTGCTCTCACCGGGACAGGGACCTACGAGCAGTACTTC
.	TRBJ2-5	.	TRBV5-4	CASSFDQLPQYF	TGTGCCAGCAGCTTCGACCAGCTTCCCCAGTACTTC
.	TRBJ1-1	many	TRBV6-5	CASSYLTNTEAFF	TGTGCCAGCAGTTACCTTACGAACACTGAAGCTTTCTTT
TRBD2	TRBJ2-3	.	TRBV25-1	CASSDTSGRSGTDTQYF	TGTGCCAGCAGTGATACTAGCGGGAGGTCAGGAACAGATACGCAGTATTTT
TRBD2	TRBJ2-3	.	TRBV7-2	CASSASLAGARDTQYF	TGTGCCAGCAGCGCATCGCTAGCGGGGGCCAGGGATACGCAGTATTTT
.	TRBJ2-3	many	TRBV12-3/TRBV12-4	CASLSQGPLRDTQYF	TGTGCCAGCCTTTCCCAGGGCCCGCTACGGGATACGCAGTATTTT
TRBD1	TRBJ1-1	.	TRBV29-1	CSVSGTGGIWTEAFF	TGCAGCGTTTCTGGGACAGGGGGTATTTGGACTGAAGCTTTCTTT
.	TRBJ2-7	.	TRBV27	CASSFKQSSYEQYF	TGTGCCAGCAGTTTCAAACAGTCCTCCTACGAGCAGTACTTC
TRBD1	TRBJ2-3	.	TRBV5-4	CASSLQRTGLTDTQYF	TGTGCCAGCAGCCTCCAGAGGACAGGCCTCACAGATACGCAGTATTTT
.	TRBJ1-4	many	TRBV7-9	CASSLMGDSIRKLFF	TGTGCCAGCAGCTTAATGGGGGACTCCATTCGAAAACTGTTTTTT
TRBD1	TRBJ2-7	.	TRBV6-1	CASSTRDRDYEQYF	TGTGCCAGCAGTACCCGGGACAGAGACTACGAGCAGTACTTC
TRBD1	TRBJ2-1	few	TRBV28	CASSFNPIQGSAYNEQFF	TGTGCCAGCAGTTTCAACCCAATACAGGGGAGTGCCTACAATGAGCAGTTCTTC
.	TRBJ2-1	many	TRBV12-3/TRBV12-4	CASSGARISSYNEQFF	TGTGCCAGCAGTGGGGCTCGGATAAGCTCCTACAATGAGCAGTTCTTC
TRBD1	TRBJ1-2	few	TRBV13	CASSSSQGVDGYTF	TGTGCCAGCAGCTCATCACAGGGGGTCGATGGCTACACCTTC
TRBD1	TRBJ2-7	few	TRBV4-3	CASSQDIVGQASYEQYF	TGCGCCAGCAGCCAAGATATTGTAGGACAGGCCTCCTACGAGCAGTACTTC
TRBD1	TRBJ1-1	.	TRBV7-8	CASKPPLRGRTTEAFF	TGTGCCAGCAAACCACCCCTCAGGGGGAGGACCACTGAAGCTTTCTTT
.	TRBJ2-1	.	TRBV12-3/TRBV12-4	CASSWGREQFF	TGTGCCAGCAGTTGGGGGAGGGAGCAGTTCTTC
.	TRBJ2-5	.	TRBV5-8	CASSLARTFEETQYF	TGTGCCAGCAGCTTGGCCCGGACATTCGAAGAGACCCAGTACTTC
.	TRBJ2-5	few	TRBV6-2/TRBV6-3	CASGGLRETQYF	TGTGCCAGCGGAGGACTGCGGGAGACCCAGTACTTC
TRBD1	TRBJ2-5	.	TRBV18	CASSEVTGAETQYF	TGTGCCAGCTCGGAGGTTACAGGGGCTGAGACCCAGTACTTC
TRBD1	TRBJ2-3	.	TRBV6-1	CASSEAGQGRDTQYF	TGTGCCAGCAGTGAAGCGGGACAGGGAAGAGATACGCAGTATTTT
.	TRBJ1-1	few	TRBV6-5	CASSMGRNTEAFF	TGTGCCAGCAGTATGGGAAGGAACACTGAAGCTTTCTTT
.	TRBJ2-7	.	TRBV14	CASSQDDSGGSYNEQYF	TGTGCCAGCAGCCAAGATGACAGCGGAGGCTCCTACAATGAGCAGTACTTC
.	TRBJ2-1	many	TRBV12-3/TRBV12-4	CASTTHNEQFF	TGTGCCAGCACAACCCACAATGAGCAGTTCTTC
.	TRBJ2-1	.	TRBV12-3/TRBV12-4	CASSLSPTAEQFF	TGTGCCAGCAGTTTATCTCCGACAGCTGAGCAGTTCTTC
.	TRBJ1-5	.	TRBV6-2/TRBV6-3	CASSYYGSQPQHF	TGTGCCAGCAGTTATTACGGATCTCAGCCCCAGCATTTT
.	TRBJ2-5	many	TRBV12-3/TRBV12-4	CASSRQQETQYF	TGTGCCAGCAGTCGACAGCAAGAGACCCAGTACTTC
.	TRBJ2-7	.	TRBV18	CASSPAGQSSYEQYF	TGTGCCAGCTCACCAGCGGGACAGAGCTCCTACGAGCAGTACTTC
TRBD1	TRBJ1-5	few	TRBV6-5	CASSAQGSGDQPQHF	TGTGCCAGCAGCGCACAGGGGTCAGGGGATCAGCCCCAGCATTTT
TRBD1	TRBJ2-2	.	TRBV6-5	CASSYGGQSPGELFF	TGTGCCAGCAGTTACGGGGGACAGTCGCCCGGGGAGCTGTTTTTT
TRBD2	TRBJ2-1	.	TRBV12-3/TRBV12-4	CASSHRRLAGYNEEFF	TGTGCCAGCAGCCATCGGAGACTAGCGGGGTACAATGAGGAGTTCTTC
TRBD1	TRBJ1-2	few	TRBV7-2	CASSLGQGANYGYTF	TGTGCCAGCAGCTTAGGACAGGGGGCAAACTATGGCTACACCTTC
.	TRBJ1-4	many	TRBV12-3/TRBV12-4	CASSLAMGEKLFF	TGTGCCAGCAGTTTAGCGATGGGAGAAAAACTGTTTTTT
.	TRBJ1-6	.	TRBV25-1	CASSEVEGSPLHF	TGTGCCAGCAGTGAAGTTGAGGGGTCACCCCTCCACTTT
.	TRBJ1-5	many	TRBV12-3/TRBV12-4	CASSSFGGLGNQPQHF	TGTGCCAGCAGTTCCTTCGGGGGGCTGGGCAATCAGCCCCAGCATTTT
TRBD2	TRBJ2-7	few	TRBV29-1	CSAAGLAGASSYEQYF	TGCAGCGCCGCCGGACTAGCGGGAGCTTCCTCCTACGAGCAGTACTTC
.	TRBJ1-2	few	TRBV7-9	CASSLESAWGYTF	TGTGCCAGCAGCTTAGAGTCGGCCTGGGGCTACACCTTC
TRBD1	TRBJ2-7	.	TRBV12-3/TRBV12-4	CASSRTGGMDYEQYF	TGTGCCAGCAGTCGGACAGGGGGGATGGACTACGAGCAGTACTTC
.	TRBJ2-5	.	TRBV15	CATSRGDPLETQYF	TGTGCCACCAGCAGAGGGGACCCCCTGGAGACCCAGTACTTC
TRBD1	TRBJ1-1	.	TRBV6-5	CASSYRPTGRDTEAFF	TGTGCCAGCAGTTACCGCCCGACAGGGAGGGACACTGAAGCTTTCTTT
TRBD1	TRBJ2-6	.	TRBV20-1	CSAHDTLRDRGTYSGANVLTF	TGCAGTGCCCACGATACTTTACGGGACAGGGGGACTTACTCTGGGGCCAACGTCCTGACTTTC
TRBD2	TRBJ2-7	few	TRBV7-9	CASNLAGTYEQYF	TGTGCCAGCAACCTAGCGGGGACCTACGAGCAGTACTTC
TRBD1	TRBJ2-5	many	TRBV12-3/TRBV12-4	CASSLGANRGPQYF	TGTGCCAGCAGTTTGGGTGCGAACAGGGGGCCCCAGTACTTC